This T cell receptor beta chain was recovered during a study of CD8+ T cells in alopecia areata. The table lists this clone with a few counts. Sequencing used cDNA as its template, made by extracting RNA and reverse transcribing it. Sequencing was performed with immunoSEQ multiplex PCR; in TCRdb, only in-frame clones are kept and a portion is missing. The sample holds about 64,000 clones, just over 45% seen once. There are 15 residues in the CDR3. Trimming took 5 bases from V and 0 from J, leaving 11 bases between them. Germline V gene lookup returns CDR1 SGHVS and CDR2 FNYEAQ. The sample's treatment: oral pan-JAK inhibitor, 5-10 mg twice daily. Alopecia areata patients provided lesional scalp punch biopsies and peripheral blood.

The TCR comes from a human donor with alopecia areata. This chain connects TRBV7-6 to TRBJ1-3, with a tentative D call TRBD1 (6 bases). Sequenced material: CD8+ T cells sorted from blood, taken at approximately week 36, from a patient treated with tofacitinib. DNA of the CDR3: TGTGCCAGCAGCCGTGGACAGTCCTCTGGAAACACCATATATTTT. Protein sequence: CASSRGQSSGNTIYF.